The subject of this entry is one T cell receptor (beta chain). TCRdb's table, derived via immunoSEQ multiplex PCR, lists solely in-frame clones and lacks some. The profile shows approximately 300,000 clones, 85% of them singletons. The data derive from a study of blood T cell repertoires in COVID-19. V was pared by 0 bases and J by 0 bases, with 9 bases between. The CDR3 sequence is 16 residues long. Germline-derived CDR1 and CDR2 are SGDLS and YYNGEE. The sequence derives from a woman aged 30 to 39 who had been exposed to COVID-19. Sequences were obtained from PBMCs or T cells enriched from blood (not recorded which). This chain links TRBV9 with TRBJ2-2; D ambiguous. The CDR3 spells CASSVAIAANTGELFF. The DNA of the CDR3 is TGTGCCAGCAGCGTAGCAATAGCTGCGAACACCGGGGAGCTGTTTTTT. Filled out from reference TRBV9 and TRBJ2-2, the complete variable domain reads DSGVTQTPKHLITATGQRVTLRCSPRSGDLSVYWYQQSLDQGLQFLIQYYNGEERAKGNILERFSAQQFPDLHSELNLSSLELGDSALYFCASSVAIAANTGELFFGEGSRLTVL.